Listed below are T cell receptor beta chains from one sample, sequenced in a study of shared clonotypes between healthy human individuals. The protocol was immunoSEQ multiplex PCR, while the TCRdb copy is restricted to in-frame clones and leaves out a portion. The table shows about 590,000 clones, with just under 97% occurring only once. The sequenced material came from naive CD8+ T cells sorted from blood. The origin of the receptors is a woman aged 25 to 39 in good health. Both conserved end residues are part of each CDR3. A D gene is named only where the DNA matches it firmly. The size of a clone is reported for some rows only, either as once, few or many, or as a class for expanded clones.

.,TRBJ2-7,.,TRBV28,TGTGCCAGCAGCTTATCTAAAGCCGGGGGTAGCTCCTACGAGCAGTACTTC,CASSLSKAGGSSYEQYF
.,TRBJ1-1,.,TRBV29-1,TGCAGCGTTTTCTGGGGGAAGGTGGGCACTGAAGCTTTCTTT,CSVFWGKVGTEAFF
.,TRBJ2-7,.,TRBV5-4,TGTGCCAGCAGAGAGGGTCCAGCGGAGGGCTCCTACGAGCAGTACTTC,CASREGPAEGSYEQYF
TRBD1,TRBJ2-1,.,TRBV19,TGTGCCAGTAGTATGGTTTCGAGGCAGGGGGCGCGGCAGTTCTTC,CASSMVSRQGARQFF
.,TRBJ2-1,.,TRBV2,TGTGCCAGCAGGCCGGGACACCTGTCCTACAATGAGCAGTTCTTC,CASRPGHLSYNEQFF
TRBD2,TRBJ2-7,.,TRBV5-4,TGTGCCAGCAGCCCTTGGACTAGCGGAATCTACGAGCAGTACTTC,CASSPWTSGIYEQYF
.,TRBJ2-7,.,TRBV5-6,TGTGCCAGCAGCTTTTTTACAGGTCGGGTCAACGAGCAGTACTTC,CASSFFTGRVNEQYF
TRBD2,TRBJ2-7,.,TRBV19,TGTGCCAGTAGCCATAGCGGGATCGAATCCTACGAGCAGTACTTC,CASSHSGIESYEQYF
.,TRBJ2-1,.,TRBV2,TGTGCCAGCAGTGAAATGCAGCCCCCTGGGGTCTACAATGAGCAGTTCTTC,CASSEMQPPGVYNEQFF
TRBD2,TRBJ2-1,.,TRBV2,TGTGCCAGCAGTGAACCTAGCGGGATCCCCTCGGCCAATGAGCAGTTCTTC,CASSEPSGIPSANEQFF
.,TRBJ2-1,.,TRBV6-5,TGTGCCAGCAGTTCAGGATACAATGAGCAGTTCTTC,CASSSGYNEQFF
.,TRBJ1-1,.,TRBV6-5,TGTGCCAGCAGTTACTCCCCAGAGACAATGAACACTGAAGCTTTCTTT,CASSYSPETMNTEAFF
.,TRBJ1-1,.,TRBV19,TGTGCCAGTAGTATCGGGACCGCTCTCCCGAAGGGTAATAGTAACACTGAAGCTTTCTTT,CASSIGTALPKGNSNTEAFF
TRBD2,TRBJ2-3,.,TRBV4-1,TGCGCCAGCAGCCTTTTGACTAGCGGGAGAACAGATACGCAGTATTTT,CASSLLTSGRTDTQYF
TRBD2,TRBJ2-5,once,TRBV4-2,TGTGCCAGCAGCCCCGGACTAGCGGAGGGGGCTTACCAAGAGACCCAGTACTTC,CASSPGLAEGAYQETQYF
.,TRBJ2-7,.,TRBV2,TGTGCCAGCAGGGGGGAGGATCTCGAGCAGTACTTC,CASRGEDLEQYF